At least ten counts were recorded for the clone carrying this T cell receptor (beta chain). Its antigen is unidentified. This CDR3 contains 20 residues. V lost 3 bases to trimming and J lost 0 bases, with 24 bases between them. Germline CDR1 and CDR2: MDHEN and SYDVKM. The data were taken from a study of T cell repertoires in cytomegalovirus infection. Study summary: Matching HLA type and CMV infection were both indicated by public TCR beta signatures. Overall study results and limits: Cumulative frequency of public TCR beta families picked out carriers of CMV plus the relevant HLA. Predominance within the ex vivo response was attributable to HLA-C-restricted CMV-specific TCR beta clonotypes.

A single record per CDR3 protein comes from TCRdb applying MiXCR to the reads. The sample carries 150,000 to 200,000 distinct CDR3 sequences, 15% to 20% recorded once. The receptor comes from a human donor in good health (CMV status not recorded). Some clones in this sample may be carry-over from other donors' samples. The chain employs TRBV28 and TRBJ2-4; D might be TRBD1 (7 bases). The sample taken for sequencing was PBMCs. CDR3 region: CASSLRGASKQGLAKNIQYF. The CDR3, as DNA: TGTGCCAGCAGTTTGAGGGGGGCCTCAAAACAGGGGCTAGCCAAAAACATTCAGTACTTC.